This T cell receptor (beta chain) was recovered during a study of tumor and adjacent non-tumor tissue in lung cancer. Looking at the study overall: Each sample yielded around 4 million productive TCRbeta reads on average.

Worth noting for this clonotype: Its specificity is not known. No DNA is shown, since the ends of the CDR3 on it are uncertain; the CDR3 is the one TCRdb lists.

The germline CDR1 and CDR2 sequences are SGHAT and FQNNGV. From its first to its last residue, the CDR3 has 18 amino acids. The template was RNA from unsorted bulk tissue. Newly diagnosed lung cancer patients had thoracic surgery in China, August–late 2014, without prior chemotherapy. TCRbeta libraries were built with three rounds of nested PCR, modified from ARM-PCR. TCRdb redid the calling of the multiplex PCR reads with MiXCR, one entry per CDR3 protein. This sample has fewer than 150,000 distinct CDR3 sequences, with approximately 66% found just once. Study-wide results and limits: Significantly higher TCR diversity was found in tumor than normal lung. Normal lung showed higher cumulative top 100 clone frequency than tumor.

The chain is built from TRBV11-2 and TRBJ2-5; TRBD1 is the table's D call, not checked against the DNA. The sample comprised lung tumor tissue. The source is a man aged 55-75 years with small cell lung cancer. The CDR3 is CVSSFGTGTASYQETQYF.